These 16 T cell receptor beta chains were sequenced from one sample in a study of T-cell reconstitution after alpha-beta-depleted transplantation in children. Preparation of the TCRbeta library involved a method that used unique molecular identifiers. TCRdb reanalysed the PCR reads using MiXCR and keeps one entry per CDR3 protein. The data hold under 250,000 distinct CDR3 sequences, with roughly a sixth observed a single time. The sample was PBMCs, mostly from graft donor cells, taken 360 days after TCRalphabeta/CD19-depleted stem cell transplant. All receptors derive from a male patient between 2 and 15 years old who had a stem cell transplant for acute lymphoblastic leukemia, so the T cells may come from the graft donor.

This clonotype occurred a few times. The chain recombines TRBV5-6 with TRBJ2-5, with D tentatively TRBD1 or TRBD2 (5 bases each). CDR3 size: 15 residues. V was trimmed by 1 base and J by 0 bases, leaving 10 bases between them. From germline, CDR1 is SGHDT and CDR2 YYEEEE. DNA of the CDR3: TGTGCCAGCAGCTTGATGGGGGTCAACCAAGAGACCCAGTACTTC. It encodes CASSLMGVNQETQYF.

The rearrangement joins TRBV25-1 to TRBJ2-2; D perhaps matches TRBD1 (6 bases). Trimming cost V 4 bases and J 6 bases, with 12 bases left between them. This CDR3 is 14 amino acids long. CDR1 and CDR2 from the germline V gene are MGHDK and SYGVNS. This CDR3 reads CASSAAGAAGELFF. The CDR3 DNA sequence: TGTGCCAGCAGTGCGGCAGGGGCAGCCGGGGAGCTGTTTTTT.

This clonotype was counted only a few times. The gene calls are TRBV30 and TRBJ2-7, with TRBD1 matching over 9 bases. The CDR3 is made up of 12 amino acids. Germline lookup yields CDR1 GTSNPN and CDR2 SVGIG (reference sequence). V was clipped by 4 bases and J by 6 bases; unmatched bases: 4. This CDR3 reads CAWKGQGLEQYF. In nucleotides, the CDR3 is TGTGCCTGGAAGGGACAGGGCCTCGAGCAGTACTTC. The variable domain in full, with the rest retrieved from reference TRBV30 and TRBJ2-7, is SQTIHQWPATLVQPVGSPLSLECTVEGTSNPNLYWYRQAAGRGLQLLFYSVGIGQISSEVPQNLSASRPQDRQFILSSKKLLLSDSGFYLCAWKGQGLEQYFGPGTRLTVT.

The chain couples TRBV29-1 to TRBJ1-1; tentative D call: TRBD1 (6 bases). Trimming took 4 bases from V and 0 from J, leaving 15 bases between them. This CDR3 comprises 15 residues. Germline V gives CDR1 SQVTM, CDR2 ANQGSEA. Written as DNA, the CDR3 is TGCAGCGTTGGGTGGACAGTCTTGATGAACACTGAAGCTTTCTTT. Translating it yields CSVGWTVLMNTEAFF. Using reference TRBV29-1 and TRBJ1-1 for the parts outside the CDR3, the full variable domain is SAVISQKPSRDICQRGTSLTIQCQVDSQVTMMFWYRQQPGQSLTLIATANQGSEATYESGFVIDKFPISRPNLTFSTLTVSNMSPEDSSIYLCSVGWTVLMNTEAFFGQGTRLTVV.

This clonotype was observed a few times. V gene TRBV27 combines with J gene TRBJ2-2; unclear D gene. The CDR3 consists of 16 residues. V lost 0 bases and J lost 2, with 10 bases in between. Germline-derived CDR1 and CDR2 are MNHEY and SMNVEV (reference sequence). In DNA form, the CDR3 reads TGTGCCAGCAGTTTATCTAGGGCCCCTAACACCGGGGAGCTGTTTTTT. This sequence encodes CASSLSRAPNTGELFF.

The V gene is TRBV20-1, the J gene TRBJ2-1; maybe TRBD2 (6 bases). CDR1 is DFQATT, CDR2 SNEGSKA, per germline (reference sequence). This CDR3 is built from 15 residues. V was trimmed by 1 base and J by 1 base, leaving 11 bases between them. The CDR3 region has the DNA TGCAGTGCTAGAGCGAGCGGGCGATCCTACAATGAGCAGTTCTTC. Its protein product is CSARASGRSYNEQFF.

The table lists this clonotype with a few counts. This chain joins TRBV7-6 and TRBJ2-7; 10 bases line up with TRBD2. Germline assignment: CDR1 SGHVS and CDR2 FNYEAQ. The CDR3 spans 14 residues. Germline trimming cut 4 bases from V and 3 bases from J; bases unmatched to any gene: 3. This CDR3 is CASSWTSGDYEQYF. CDR3 DNA: TGTGCCAGCAGCTGGACTAGCGGAGACTACGAGCAGTACTTC. The full variable domain, in which reference TRBV7-6 and TRBJ2-7 provide the parts outside the CDR3, is GAGVSQSPRYKVTKRGQDVALRCDPISGHVSLYWYRQALGQGPEFLTYFNYEAQQDKSGLPNDRFSAERPEGSISTLTIQRTEQRDSAMYRCASSWTSGDYEQYFGPGTRLTVT.

This clonotype was seen a handful of times. V and J are TRBV12-3 or TRBV12-4 and TRBJ2-7, with 10 bases fitting TRBD1. With V trimmed by 7 bases and J by 5 bases, 5 bases remained unmatched. The CDR3 loop spans 13 amino acids. DNA for the CDR3: TGTGCCAGCATTCCGGGACAGGGGAACGAGCAGTACTTC. Translating it yields CASIPGQGNEQYF.

This clonotype appeared a few times. The chain has TRBV12-3 or TRBV12-4 and TRBJ1-1; 9 bases are a match to TRBD1. The V gene end was trimmed by 2 bases and the J gene end by 4 bases; junction bases not matched to a gene: 5. The CDR3 consists of 15 residues. This CDR3 reads CASSLMGTGSTEAFF. The CDR3 DNA is TGTGCCAGCAGTTTAATGGGGACAGGGAGCACTGAAGCTTTCTTT.

This clonotype was recorded a few times. This chain connects TRBV29-1 to TRBJ1-2, with D tentatively TRBD1 (6 bases). Trimming removed 2 bases at V and 8 bases at J, with 12 bases between. The length of the CDR3 is 12 residues. Germline CDR1 reads SQVTM; CDR2 reads ANQGSEA. This chain's CDR3 is CSVERGGRGYTF. CDR3 sequence (DNA): TGCAGCGTTGAAAGGGGGGGCAGAGGCTACACCTTC.

The chain employs TRBV5-1 and TRBJ2-1; D call uncertain. Germline CDR1 reads SGHRS; CDR2 reads YFSETQ. The CDR3 consists of 12 residues. Deletions cut 4 bases from V and 7 bases from J, with 9 bases between. The CDR3 nucleotides read TGCGCCAGCAGCAGGGAAAGGAATGAGCAGTTCTTC. Translated: CASSRERNEQFF.

The chain recombines TRBV5-1 with TRBJ2-1, with 7 bases aligning to TRBD2. Unmatched junction bases numbered 13, after V lost 4 bases and J lost 0 bases. Germline CDR1 reads SGHRS; CDR2 reads YFSETQ. The CDR3 totals 18 residues. The CDR3 DNA sequence: TGCGCCAGCAGCAAAAGGGACTACCCGGGGGGCTCCTACAATGAGCAGTTCTTC. Translating it yields CASSKRDYPGGSYNEQFF.

There are a few counts of this clonotype. CDR3 in amino acids: CASSTLGQEGETQYF. CDR3 sequence (DNA): TGCGCCAGCAGCACTCTTGGACAGGAGGGCGAGACCCAGTACTTC. The chain couples TRBV5-1 to TRBJ2-5; D is possibly TRBD1 (7 bases). Trimming stripped 4 bases from V and 5 bases from J, with 18 bases between. The germline gives CDR1 SGHRS, CDR2 YFSETQ. The CDR3 spans 15 residues.

The J gene is TRBJ2-7, the V gene TRBV6-2 or TRBV6-3; the D gene could be TRBD1 or TRBD2 (5 bases each). Trimming stripped 10 bases from V and 5 bases from J, with 18 bases between. This CDR3 has 13 amino acids. From germline, CDR1 is MNHEY and CDR2 SVGEGT. CDR3 in DNA: TGTGCCACCGGGACGGGGCTCTGGAACGAGCAGTACTTC. Translating it yields CATGTGLWNEQYF.

The V gene is TRBV5-6, the J gene TRBJ2-7, with D tentatively TRBD1 or TRBD2 (5 bases each). The V gene lost 8 bases and the J gene lost 4 bases, with 19 bases spanning the gap. CDR1 is SGHDT, CDR2 YYEEEE, per germline. The CDR3 contains 14 residues. This chain's CDR3 is CARSPGTLLYEQYF. DNA for the CDR3: TGTGCCAGGAGCCCCGGGACCCTCTTATACGAGCAGTACTTC.

This chain uses TRBV4-1 with TRBJ2-7; a weak D match, TRBD2 (5 bases). The CDR3 runs 14 residues. V lost 2 bases to trimming and J lost 2 bases, with 10 bases between them. Germline V gene sequence: CDR1 MGHRA, CDR2 YSYEKL. The CDR3, as DNA: TGCGCCAGCAGCCAACCACCGGGGACCTACGAGCAGTACTTC. Its protein product is CASSQPPGTYEQYF.